This TCR beta chain was documented in a study of CD8+ T cells in alopecia areata. Study results and caveats: Compared with normal scalp, lesional scalp had higher clonality and more expanded CD8+ clones. Shared TCR sequences were less clear between patients than in mice, possibly partly from HLA diversity.

Samples from alopecia areata patients were lesional scalp punch biopsies and peripheral blood. Germline lookup yields CDR1 SGHDN and CDR2 FVKESK. V was shortened by 0 bases and J by 2 bases, with 7 bases between the two germline ends. This CDR3 has 15 amino acids. RNA extraction and reverse transcription yielded cDNA as sequencing template. Measured with immunoSEQ multiplex PCR; TCRdb has only the in-frame clones, and not every one. The sample includes fewer than 90,000 clones, roughly 51% of them seen just once. As for this clone: Its antigen is as yet unknown.

The receptor comes from a human donor with alopecia areata. Sequenced: NKG2D-high CD8+ T cells sorted from blood. The chain is built from TRBV14 and TRBJ2-2; maybe TRBD2 (5 bases). This CDR3 is CASSQETGNTGELFF. The CDR3 DNA reads as TGTGCCAGCAGCCAAGAAACGGGAAACACCGGGGAGCTGTTTTTT.